This is a list of T cell receptor beta chains from one sample in a study of cytomegalovirus exposure and HLA in healthy donors. The table came from immunoSEQ multiplex PCR; TCRdb's copy has only in-frame clones and leaves some out. In the table there are some 110,000 clones, around three quarters of which are singletons. The specimen sequenced was PBMCs. These receptors were taken from a man between 25 and 39 years old in good health and CMV-seropositive. Each CDR3 is given with its conserved first and last residue. D genes are given only for firm matches. The size entry is marked missing in some rows and otherwise reads once, few, many or a size class.

d_gene	abundance	v_gene	j_gene	CDR3nt	CDR3aa
NA	NA	TRBV27	TRBJ2-7	TGTGCCAGCAGTTTATTACAGGGAATGGGGCCCCACGAGCAGTACTTC	CASSLLQGMGPHEQYF
NA	few	TRBV11-3	TRBJ2-1	TGTGCCAGCAGCTTAGGAGGATACAATGAGCAGTTCTTC	CASSLGGYNEQFF
NA	few	TRBV7-8	TRBJ2-7	TGTGCCAGCAGCCCACCAAGAGGGATACCCTACGAGCAGTACTTC	CASSPPRGIPYEQYF
NA	once	TRBV5-4	TRBJ2-7	TGTGCCAGCAGCATCTTTCAGGGTACGGCCTCCTACGAGCAGTACTTC	CASSIFQGTASYEQYF
NA	NA	TRBV4-3	TRBJ1-1	TGCGCCAGCAGCCAAGAACAGGCCCTCATGAACACTGAAGCTTTCTTT	CASSQEQALMNTEAFF
NA	NA	TRBV4-2	TRBJ2-7	TGTGCCAGCAGCCAAGTGGGCCAGGGGGGTCACGAGCAGTACTTC	CASSQVGQGGHEQYF
NA	few	TRBV4-1	TRBJ2-7	TGCGCCAGCAGCTCCCTTATACCATCCACTAGAGCGCTTCAGTTCGAGCAGTACTTC	CASSSLIPSTRALQFEQYF
NA	few	TRBV4-1	TRBJ1-3	TGCGCCAGCAGCCAGCCAACCCGCCTTGGGACTCGAAACACCATATATTTT	CASSQPTRLGTRNTIYF
NA	NA	TRBV7-3	TRBJ1-1	TGTGCCAGCAGCTCGAGAGGGGGATGGGACACTGAAGCTTTCTTT	CASSSRGGWDTEAFF
TRBD2	NA	TRBV9	TRBJ2-3	TGTGCCAGCAGCGTAGACGCTAGCGGGAGGGCGACAGATACGCAGTATTTT	CASSVDASGRATDTQYF
NA	few	TRBV6-5	TRBJ1-4	TGTGCCAGCAGTGACAGAGGAACTAATGAAAAACTGTTTTTT	CASSDRGTNEKLFF
NA	NA	TRBV7-2	TRBJ1-2	TGTGCCAGCAGTGGCCGGGGGACCGATCACTATGGCTACACCTTC	CASSGRGTDHYGYTF
TRBD1	NA	TRBV6-6	TRBJ2-7	TGTGCCAGCAGTCGACAGGGCGAGCAGTACTTC	CASSRQGEQYF
TRBD1	NA	TRBV25-1	TRBJ2-7	TGTGCCAGCAGTGAATCCCCGGGACAGAAACCAATCTACGAGCAGTACTTC	CASSESPGQKPIYEQYF